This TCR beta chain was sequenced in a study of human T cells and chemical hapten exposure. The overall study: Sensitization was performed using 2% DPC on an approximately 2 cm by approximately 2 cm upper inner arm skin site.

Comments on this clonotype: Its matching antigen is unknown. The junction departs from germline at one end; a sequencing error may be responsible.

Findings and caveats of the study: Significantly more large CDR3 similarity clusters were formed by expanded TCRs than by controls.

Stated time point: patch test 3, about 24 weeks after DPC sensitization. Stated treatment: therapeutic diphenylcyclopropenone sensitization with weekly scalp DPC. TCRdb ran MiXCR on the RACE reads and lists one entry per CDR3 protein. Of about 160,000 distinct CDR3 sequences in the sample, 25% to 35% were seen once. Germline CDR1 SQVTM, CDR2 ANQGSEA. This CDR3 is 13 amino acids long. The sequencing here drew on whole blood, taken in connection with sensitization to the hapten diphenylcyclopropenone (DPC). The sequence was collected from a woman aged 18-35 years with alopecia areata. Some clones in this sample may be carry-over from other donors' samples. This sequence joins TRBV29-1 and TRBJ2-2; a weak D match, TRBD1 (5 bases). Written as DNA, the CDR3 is TGCAGCGTTATAGGCGAGGACACCGTGGAGCTGTTTTTT. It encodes CSVIGEDTVELFF.